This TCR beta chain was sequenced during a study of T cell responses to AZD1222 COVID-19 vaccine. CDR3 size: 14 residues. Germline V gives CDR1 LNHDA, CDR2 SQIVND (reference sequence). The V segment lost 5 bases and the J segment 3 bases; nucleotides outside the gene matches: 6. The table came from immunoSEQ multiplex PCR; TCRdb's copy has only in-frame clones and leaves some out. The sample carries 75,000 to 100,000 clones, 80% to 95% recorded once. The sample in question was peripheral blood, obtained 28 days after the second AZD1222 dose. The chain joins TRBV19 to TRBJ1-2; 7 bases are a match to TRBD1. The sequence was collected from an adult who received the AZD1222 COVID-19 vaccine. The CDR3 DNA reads TGTGCCAGTAGTTCCCCACAGGGGTACTATGGCTACACCTTC. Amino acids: CASSSPQGYYGYTF. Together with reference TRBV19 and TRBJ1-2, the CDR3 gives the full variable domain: DGGITQSPKYLFRKEGQNVTLSCEQNLNHDAMYWYRQDPGQGLRLIYYSQIVNDFQKGDIAEGYSVSREKKESFPLTVTSAQKNPTAFYLCASSSPQGYYGYTFGSGTRLTVV.